What follows are 12 T cell receptor beta chains derived from one specimen sequenced in a study of cytomegalovirus exposure and HLA in healthy donors. The PCR was carried out with 60 Vbeta primers and 13 Jbeta primers. The assay was immunoSEQ multiplex PCR, and TCRdb's table has in-frame clones only and misses some. The table lists about 200,000 clones. Input material: PBMCs. Every receptor here comes from a woman aged 25 to 39 in good health and CMV-seropositive.

V usage is TRBV14 and J usage is TRBJ1-2; the D gene is possibly TRBD1 (6 bases). The V gene lost 1 base and the J gene lost 4 bases, with 13 bases spanning the gap. Germline CDR1 and CDR2: SGHDN and FVKESK. This CDR3 is 15 amino acids long. CDR3: CASSQVGQGIYGYTF. The CDR3 region has the DNA TGTGCCAGCAGCCAAGTAGGGCAGGGGATCTATGGCTACACCTTC.

The chain carries TRBV30 and TRBJ1-1, with D possibly matching TRBD1 (6 bases). Germline CDR1 GTSNPN, CDR2 SVGIG (reference sequence). V was pared by 7 bases and J by 4 bases, with 13 bases between. The CDR3 is made up of 12 amino acids. The CDR3 spells CASPGRGTEAFF. Here the CDR3 DNA reads TGTGCCTCTCCGGGCAGGGGCACTGAAGCTTTCTTT.

CDR3 residues: CASSLGGQAYGYTF. CDR3 coding DNA: TGTGCCAGCAGTTTAGGGGGACAGGCTTATGGCTACACCTTC. The rearrangement links TRBV28 to TRBJ1-2; 8 bases agree with TRBD1. The V and J ends lost 2 bases and 5 bases, in that order; junction bases with no gene match: 4. The CDR3 length is 14 residues. Per germline, CDR1 MDHEN and CDR2 SYDVKM.

This chain's CDR3 is CASSHVGTENTGELFF. Written as DNA, the CDR3 is TGCGCCAGCAGCCACGTTGGGACAGAAAACACCGGGGAGCTGTTTTTT. The J gene is TRBJ2-2, the V gene TRBV4-3; 7 bases fit TRBD1. The length of the CDR3 is 16 residues. V lost 3 bases to trimming and J lost 2 bases; unmatched junction nucleotides: 6. The germline V gene has CDR1 LGHNA and CDR2 YSLEER.

The V gene is TRBV2, the J gene TRBJ1-1, with D hard to call. The CDR3 extends over 14 amino acids. The germline gives CDR1 SNHLY, CDR2 FYNNEI. Deletions cut 6 bases from V and 3 bases from J, with 14 bases between. The CDR3 protein is CASSVAPVDTEAFF. The CDR3 DNA sequence: TGTGCCAGCAGCGTAGCCCCAGTAGACACTGAAGCTTTCTTT.

The rearrangement joins TRBV7-2 to TRBJ1-1; TRBD1 might be the D (5 bases). Germline V gene data show CDR1 as SGHTA and CDR2 as FQGNSA. This CDR3 comprises 14 residues. V was cut by 8 bases and J by 4 bases, with 17 bases left in between. The CDR3, as DNA: TGTGCCAGCTTTCTTCAAAGGGGTTCCACTGAAGCTTTCTTT. Residues: CASFLQRGSTEAFF.

The V and J genes are TRBV9 and TRBJ1-6; 9 bases map to TRBD1. The CDR3 is made up of 14 amino acids. The trim removed 3 bases at V and 10 bases at J, leaving 5 bases unmatched. Looked up from germline, CDR1 is SGDLS and CDR2 is YYNGEE. The CDR3 region is CASSAGTGTSPLHF. The CDR3 nucleotides read TGTGCCAGCAGCGCCGGGACAGGGACCTCACCCCTCCACTTT.

The chain recombines TRBV19 with TRBJ1-2, with 9 bases fitting TRBD1. The junction had 24 bases not matched to a gene; V was cut back by 11 bases and J by 2 bases. This CDR3 comprises 19 residues. Germline V gives CDR1 LNHDA, CDR2 SQIVND (reference sequence). The CDR3 loop is CASSTPPGTGNVRNYGYTF. The CDR3 DNA reads TGTGCCTCCTCTACCCCCCCGGGGACAGGGAACGTGAGGAACTATGGCTACACCTTC.

The chain is built from TRBV5-1 and TRBJ2-7, with D hard to call. The V end was cut by 1 base, the J end by 0 bases, with 11 bases between. Per the germline V gene, CDR1 is SGHRS and CDR2 is YFSETQ. This CDR3 comprises 15 residues. DNA of the CDR3: TGCGCCAGCAGCTTGACAGTCCCCGGCTCCTACGAGCAGTACTTC. This encodes CASSLTVPGSYEQYF.

V usage is TRBV18 and J usage is TRBJ2-1; tentative D call: TRBD2 (6 bases). This CDR3 region has 15 residues. V was pared by 2 bases and J by 5 bases, with 13 bases between. Germline-derived CDR1 and CDR2 are KGHSH and LQKENI. CDR3: CASSPGGALNNEQFF. The DNA for the CDR3 is TGTGCCAGCTCACCAGGCGGGGCCTTAAACAATGAGCAGTTCTTC.

This chain links TRBV13 with TRBJ1-2; D unclear. Between the trimmed V and J ends, which lost 3 bases and 2 bases, there was a span of 19 bases. This CDR3 region has 17 residues. Germline V gene lookup returns CDR1 PRHDT and CDR2 FYEKMQ (reference sequence). The CDR3 here is CASSLALQSNQNYGYTF. CDR3 nucleotide sequence: TGTGCCAGCAGCTTGGCTCTACAGTCAAACCAAAACTATGGCTACACCTTC. The full variable domain, rest sourced from reference TRBV13 and TRBJ1-2, is AAGVIQSPRHLIKEKRETATLKCYPIPRHDTVYWYQQGPGQDPQFLISFYEKMQSDKGSIPDRFSAQQFSDYHSELNMSSLELGDSALYFCASSLALQSNQNYGYTFGSGTRLTVV.

The genes are TRBV6-5 and TRBJ1-1; 7 bases are a match to TRBD1. The CDR3 has 15 amino acids. The ends lost 0 bases at V and 6 bases at J; junction bases unmatched: 7. The germline V gene encodes CDR1 MNHEY and CDR2 SVGAGI. The DNA for the CDR3 is TGTGCCAGCAGTTACTCGAGCAAGGGGGCCGCTGAAGCTTTCTTT. Amino acids: CASSYSSKGAAEAFF.